The next 9 T cell receptor beta chains were all read from a single sample in a study of blood T cell repertoires in COVID-19. Sequenced by immunoSEQ multiplex PCR; TCRdb stores in-frame clones only, minus some. Of about 160,000 clones in the sample, over 70% were seen once. Sequenced sample: PBMCs or T cells enriched from blood (not recorded which). Receptors originate from a woman aged 55-75 years who had recovered from COVID-19.

The chain recombines TRBV6-5 with TRBJ1-5; TRBD1 matches 9 bases. Germline V lookup: CDR1 MNHEY, CDR2 SVGAGI. The CDR3 has 16 amino acids. V dropped 4 bases and J dropped 4; count of bases not matched to a gene: 8. The CDR3 nucleotides read TGTGCCAGCAGTTCCACTGACAGGGGGGGGAATCAGCCCCAGCATTTT. It yields the protein CASSSTDRGGNQPQHF.

The genes are TRBV7-7 and TRBJ2-3, with TRBD2 identical over 8 bases. Looked up from germline, CDR1 is SSHAT and CDR2 is FNYEAQ (reference sequence). J lost 1 base, V lost 4 bases, and 13 bases had no gene match. The CDR3 spans 18 residues. This CDR3 reads CASSYRAFGGGRTDTQYF. DNA of the CDR3: TGTGCCAGCAGCTATAGAGCTTTCGGGGGGGGACGCACAGATACGCAGTATTTT. The whole variable domain, remainder taken from reference TRBV7-7 and TRBJ2-3, is GAGVSQSPRYKVTKRGQDVTLRCDPISSHATLYWYQQALGQGPEFLTYFNYEAQPDKSGLPSDRFSAERPEGSISTLTIQRTEQRDSAMYRCASSYRAFGGGRTDTQYFGPGTRLTVL.

This chain links TRBV30 with TRBJ1-4; D might be TRBD1 (6 bases). CDR3 length equals 13 residues. V was shortened by 5 bases and J by 8 bases, with 15 bases between the two germline ends. Germline CDR1 GTSNPN, CDR2 SVGIG (reference sequence). Here the CDR3 reads CAWCLQGGEKLFF. Here the CDR3 DNA reads TGTGCCTGGTGTTTACAGGGTGGGGAAAAACTGTTTTTT.

The genes are TRBV27 and TRBJ1-5; 8 positions agree with TRBD1. CDR3 size: 18 residues. Unmatched junction bases numbered 15, after V lost 5 bases and J lost 3 bases. Germline assignment: CDR1 MNHEY and CDR2 SMNVEV (reference sequence). As DNA, the CDR3 is TGTGCCAGCAGTCCCCGGGGCAGGGGGCTTGAGGTCAATCAGCCCCAGCATTTT. Its protein product is CASSPRGRGLEVNQPQHF.

The rearrangement links TRBV30 to TRBJ2-7; tentatively, D is TRBD2 (6 bases). The CDR3 totals 17 residues. Trimming cost V 1 base and J 0 bases, with 19 bases left between them. Looked up from germline, CDR1 is GTSNPN and CDR2 is SVGIG (reference sequence). The CDR3 sequence is CAWSAGVRAFLSYEQYF. DNA for the CDR3: TGTGCCTGGAGTGCGGGGGTGAGGGCTTTCCTCTCCTACGAGCAGTACTTC.

This chain uses TRBV6-1 with TRBJ2-1, with 8 nucleotides matching TRBD1. After removal of 0 bases from V and 3 bases from J, the junction contained 7 bases not matched to a gene. CDR1 is MNHNS, CDR2 SASEGT, per germline. The CDR3 consists of 17 residues. DNA for the CDR3: TGTGCCAGCAGTGAAGCCCTGGGACAGGTGGGCTACAATGAGCAGTTCTTC. This translates into CASSEALGQVGYNEQFF.

The chain employs TRBV5-6 and TRBJ2-3; tentative D call: TRBD2 (6 bases). This CDR3 is 14 amino acids long. Trimming stripped 0 bases from V and 5 bases from J, with 10 bases between. Germline values: CDR1 SGHDT, CDR2 YYEEEE. CDR3 DNA sequence: TGTGCCAGCAGCTTGGTCCTAGCGCAAGATACGCAGTATTTT. This gives the protein CASSLVLAQDTQYF.

This clone was picked up a small number of times. The genes are TRBV7-2 and TRBJ2-1; 12 bases align to TRBD2. Germline trimming cut 6 bases from V and 3 bases from J; bases unmatched to any gene: 6. There are 16 residues in the CDR3. Germline V gene lookup returns CDR1 SGHTA and CDR2 FQGNSA. Here the CDR3 reads CASSTSGGTRYNEQFF. CDR3 coding DNA: TGTGCCAGCAGTACTAGCGGGGGGACTCGCTACAATGAGCAGTTCTTC.

V gene TRBV19 combines with J gene TRBJ1-1, with a possible D match to TRBD1 (5 bases). V shed 5 bases and J shed 11 bases, with 12 bases lying between them. The CDR3 totals 11 residues. Germline CDR1 reads LNHDA; CDR2 reads SQIVND (reference sequence). The CDR3 reads CASSARVEAFF. The CDR3 nucleotides are TGTGCCAGTAGTGCCAGGGTTGAGGCTTTCTTT.